What follows describes a single TCR beta chain. Its antigen has not been determined. These data come from a study of CXCR3-negative and CXCR3-positive naive CD8 T cells (dated 2019 in TCRdb). Regarding the study in general: In total, some 140 million TRB reads were obtained, or roughly 1.5 +/- 0.3 million reads per library. Diversity and physicochemical repertoire analyses were performed on about a dozen donors pooled from two independent experiments. The TRBV-TRBJ cluster analysis covered naive subsets from about 5 donors and memory cells from 3 donors. The paper's findings and limits, for the study overall: Because surface CD5, which is linked to self-reactivity in mice, was comparable between the naive subsets, TCR interaction strength was also inferred from the physicochemical properties of TRB CDR3s. Freshly isolated PBMCs were used for most assays because CXCR3 expression went down partially after cryopreservation. Compared with CXCR3-negative naive cells, CXCR3-positive naive cells had TRB CDR3s with higher hydrophobicity (lower Kidera factor 4), lower energy, and higher strength and volume indices. Naive CXCR3-negative and CXCR3-positive cells from the same donor showed similar TRBV-TRBJ usage, whereas memory cells showed distinct patterns. Repertoire diversity was comparably high in both naive subsets but much lower in memory CD8+ T cells.

The sequencing machine was a NextSeq 550. The Human TCR Profiling Kit (MiLaboratory) was used to prepare UMI-labeled 5' RACE TRB cDNA libraries. The full amount of extracted RNA was used for cDNA synthesis, and the full amount of resulting cDNA was used for PCR amplification. The libraries were made side by side, with each library going through the same number of PCR cycles. The published analysis was carried out like this. MIGEC and MiXCR extracted about 53,000 +/- 10,000 unique UMI-labeled TRB cDNA molecules per library, requiring at least two reads per UMI. An average of approximately 40,000 +/- 10,000 functional in-frame TRB CDR3 nucleotide clonotypes without stop codons was found per library. After each sample was downsampled to 5000 UMI-labeled TRB molecules, VDJtools was used to calculate diversity metrics such as normalized Shannon-Wiener and Chao1. VDJtools computed clonotype-size-weighted physicochemical properties of the central five CDR3 residues: interaction energy, strength, volume and Kidera factor 4. TCRdb reprocessed the reads into one record per CDR3 protein sequence, lacking DNA. The V and J calls follow TCRdb's processing rather than the paper's. The table for this sample shows approximately 130,000 distinct CDR3 sequences. 0.41% of the sample lies in the top ten.

Measured from the cysteine to the phenylalanine, the CDR3 is 17 residues long. No DNA is given. The germline V gene sets CDR1 to MRHNA and CDR2 to SNTAGT. Each CD8+ T cell subset was flow-sorted in triplicate, and some 310,000 cells per subset were placed directly into RLT lysis buffer. To exclude memory contaminants, naive CD8+ T cells were stringently defined as CD45RO-CCR7+CD27+CD95-. Peripheral blood mononuclear cells were isolated from buffy coats using standard density gradient centrifugation. A FACSAria III was used to flow-sort naive CXCR3-negative and CXCR3-positive CD8+ T cells. Total RNA was extracted from sorted cells using an RNeasy Mini Kit.

The chain was built from TRBV6-4 and TRBJ2-3; TCRdb's D call, TRBD2, is unchecked because there is no DNA. The sequencing sample was made of naive CXCR3+ CD8+ T cells from blood. The intended sense of this specimen's cell subset or site label: CD45RO-CCR7+CD27+CD95- naive CD8+ T cells expressing CXCR3 (TNR3+). This TCR was recovered from a human donor in good health. Some clones in this sample may be carry-over from other donors' samples. This receptor carries the CDR3 CASSDGSSGGAADTQYF.